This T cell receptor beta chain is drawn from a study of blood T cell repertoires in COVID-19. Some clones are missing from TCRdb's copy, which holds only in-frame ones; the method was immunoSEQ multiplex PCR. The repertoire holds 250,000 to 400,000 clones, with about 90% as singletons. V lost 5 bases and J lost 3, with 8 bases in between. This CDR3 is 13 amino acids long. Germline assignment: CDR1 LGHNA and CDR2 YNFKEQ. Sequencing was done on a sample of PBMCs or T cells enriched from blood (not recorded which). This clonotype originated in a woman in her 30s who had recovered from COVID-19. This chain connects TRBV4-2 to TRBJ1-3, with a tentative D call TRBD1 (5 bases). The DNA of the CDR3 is TGTGCCAGCAGCGCCAGGGTTGGAAACACCATATATTTT. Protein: CASSARVGNTIYF.